The clone carrying this T cell receptor (beta chain) was seen many times. Its target is not known. This entry belongs to a study of identical twins. Study-level findings and limits: Monozygotic twins shared more out-of-frame TCR alpha than recombination models predicted. The authors drew conclusions from cross-sectional statistical analysis rather than following the same donors.

TCRdb independently ran MiXCR on the 5' RACE reads; one entry per CDR3 protein. The sample lists more than 650,000 distinct CDR3 sequences; less than 7% were seen once. Per the germline V gene, CDR1 is DFQATT and CDR2 is SNEGSKA (reference sequence). Trimming at V came to 0 bases and at J to 7 bases, leaving 3 bases not matched to a gene. This CDR3 region has 13 residues. All donors were healthy, and all were Caucasian. This TCR came from a man between 18 and 29 years old in good health. The chain has TRBV20-1 and TRBJ1-5, with 7 bases aligning to TRBD1. Sequencing was carried out using naive T cells sorted from blood. CDR3 protein: CSAREPGGQPQHF. The CDR3 DNA is TGCAGTGCTAGAGAGCCAGGGGGACAGCCCCAGCATTTT.